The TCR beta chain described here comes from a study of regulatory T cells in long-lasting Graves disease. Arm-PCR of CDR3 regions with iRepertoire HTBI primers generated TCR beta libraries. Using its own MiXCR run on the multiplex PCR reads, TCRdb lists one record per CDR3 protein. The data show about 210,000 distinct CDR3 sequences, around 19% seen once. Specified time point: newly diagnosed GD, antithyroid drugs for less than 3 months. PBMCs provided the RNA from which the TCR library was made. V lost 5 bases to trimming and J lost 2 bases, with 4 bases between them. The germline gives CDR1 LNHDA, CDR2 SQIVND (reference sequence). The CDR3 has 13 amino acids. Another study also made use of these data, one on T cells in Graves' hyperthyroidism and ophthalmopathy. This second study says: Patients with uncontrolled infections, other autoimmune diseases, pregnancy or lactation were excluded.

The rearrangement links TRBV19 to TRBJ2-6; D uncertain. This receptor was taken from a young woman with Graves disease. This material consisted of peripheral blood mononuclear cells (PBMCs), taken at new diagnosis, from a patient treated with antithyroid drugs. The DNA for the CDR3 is TGTGCCAGTAGTGATCCTGGGGCCAACGTCCTGACTTTC. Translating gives CASSDPGANVLTF.